The 24 T cell receptor beta chains given below trace back to one sample, sequenced in a study of Ad26.COV2.S vaccination and SARS-CoV-2 variants. Noted treatment: some 20 received Ad26.COV2.S at low or high dose, single or two shots; about 5 received placebo; per-sample allocation not given. Specimen acquisition occurred on day 63 following the initial vaccine or placebo injection. Data came from immunoSEQ multiplex PCR; TCRdb stores just in-frame clones and leaves some out. The repertoire consists of some 460,000 clones, with 80% to 90% occurring once and the leading ten covering approximately 1.7%. The input for sequencing was peripheral blood, taken in a trial of Ad26.COV2.S vaccine versus placebo. The receptors originated from a person aged 18-60 years who received the Ad26.COV2.S COVID-19 vaccine or a placebo.

This sequence joins TRBV2 and TRBJ2-1; D call uncertain. Trimming cost V 5 bases and J 1 base, with 12 bases left between them. The CDR3 is 15 residues long. The germline V gene encodes CDR1 SNHLY and CDR2 FYNNEI. Here the CDR3 DNA reads TGTGCCAGCAGTCCCCACTCGGTTTCCTACAATGAGCAGTTCTTC. It is translated as CASSPHSVSYNEQFF.

The chain links TRBV5-1 to TRBJ2-7; 8 bases fit TRBD1. The length of the CDR3 is 16 residues. Germline V lookup: CDR1 SGHRS, CDR2 YFSETQ. With 1 base clipped from V and 0 bases from J, the junction kept 6 bases outside the gene matches. CDR3 region: CASSLPGGTHSYEQYF. The CDR3 DNA sequence: TGCGCCAGCAGCTTGCCAGGGGGCACTCACTCCTACGAGCAGTACTTC. Looking up the rest from reference TRBV5-1 and TRBJ2-7 gives the full variable domain: KAGVTQTPRYLIKTRGQQVTLSCSPISGHRSVSWYQQTPGQGLQFLFEYFSETQRNKGNFPGRFSGRQFSNSRSEMNVSTLELGDSALYLCASSLPGGTHSYEQYFGPGTRLTVT.

The chain links TRBV7-9 to TRBJ2-1; TRBD2 matches at 10 bases. V was clipped by 5 bases and J by 9 bases; unmatched bases: 16. The CDR3 loop spans 17 amino acids. Germline CDR1 and CDR2: SEHNR and FQNEAQ (reference sequence). This CDR3 is CASSRRGLSGRVGEQFF. The CDR3 DNA reads TGTGCCAGCAGCCGACGAGGACTAAGCGGGAGGGTGGGTGAGCAGTTCTTC.

The V call is TRBV6-5, the J call TRBJ2-2; perhaps TRBD1 as D (6 bases). The length of the CDR3 is 13 residues. The germline CDR1 and CDR2 sequences are MNHEY and SVGAGI. V was cut by 4 bases and J by 7 bases, with 10 bases left in between. The chain's CDR3 is CASSSLGGGELFF. CDR3 nucleotide sequence: TGTGCCAGCAGTTCCCTAGGGGGCGGGGAGCTGTTTTTT.

The chain has TRBV5-1 and TRBJ2-1; the D call may be TRBD1 or TRBD2 (5 bases each). This CDR3 is built from 14 residues. With 4 bases removed from V and 2 bases from J, the gap between germline ends came to 10 bases. Germline V gene lookup returns CDR1 SGHRS and CDR2 YFSETQ. The CDR3 here is CASSGTKAYNEQFF. The CDR3 nucleotides read TGCGCCAGCAGCGGGACCAAGGCCTACAATGAGCAGTTCTTC.

The CDR3 is CASSSPTGGGGGELFF. In DNA, the CDR3 is TGTGCCAGCAGTTCCCCAACCGGCGGGGGGGGAGGGGAGCTGTTTTTT. V is TRBV27 and J is TRBJ2-2; 9 bases are a match to TRBD2. The CDR3 totals 16 residues. V lost 4 bases, J lost 8 bases, and 11 bases stayed unmatched. CDR1 is MNHEY, CDR2 SMNVEV, per germline (reference sequence).

J is TRBJ1-5 and V is TRBV7-2; 7 nucleotides align to TRBD1. V shed 1 base and J 4 bases; nucleotides not matched to a gene: 4. CDR1 and CDR2 from the germline V gene are SGHTA and FQGNSA. The CDR3 extends over 15 amino acids. DNA of the CDR3: TGTGCCAGCAGCTTAGTTGGGACAGCAAATCAGCCCCAGCATTTT. Protein sequence: CASSLVGTANQPQHF.

The V gene is TRBV19, the J gene TRBJ1-1, with a tentative D call TRBD1 (5 bases). V was clipped by 5 bases and J by 4 bases, with 11 bases between them. CDR3 length: 13 amino acids. Germline loops: CDR1 LNHDA, CDR2 SQIVND (reference sequence). The CDR3 DNA sequence: TGTGCCAGTAGTTTGGGGGGTAGCACTGAAGCTTTCTTT. It is translated as CASSLGGSTEAFF.

The V gene is TRBV6-6, the J gene TRBJ2-7; 7 bases fit TRBD1. The germline CDR1 and CDR2 sequences are MNHNY and SVGAGI (reference sequence). V dropped 2 bases and J dropped 7; count of bases not matched to a gene: 11. The CDR3 consists of 15 residues. In DNA form, the CDR3 reads TGTGCCAGCAGTTACGGACAGGCCGGCCAGGGGGAGCAGTACTTC. Protein sequence: CASSYGQAGQGEQYF.

The chain is built from TRBV2 and TRBJ2-7; 7 bases are a match to TRBD1. Germline loops: CDR1 SNHLY, CDR2 FYNNEI. The CDR3 covers 14 residues. V was pared by 6 bases and J by 9 bases, with 14 bases of the junction left unmatched. CDR3 sequence: CASRGTLDRSGQYF. The CDR3 DNA follows: TGTGCCAGCAGGGGGACACTGGACAGGTCTGGGCAGTACTTC.

Details on this clone: The junction does not match germline at one end; this may be a read error. V and J are TRBV7-7 and TRBJ2-5; maybe TRBD2 (5 bases). CDR3 length: 14 residues. Germline CDR1 is SSHAT and CDR2 is FNYEAQ (reference sequence). Here the CDR3 reads CASSPTSVPETQYF. CDR3 coding DNA: TGTGCTAGCAGCCCCACTAGTGTTCCAGAGACCCAGTACTTC.

DNA of the CDR3: TGTGCCAGCAGTACGCAACAGGGGGCGAACAATCAGCCCCAGCATTTT. Translation: CASSTQQGANNQPQHF. The chain is built from TRBV6-7 and TRBJ1-5; TRBD1 matches at 9 bases. TRBV6-7 is an ORF; its function is uncertain. CDR3 size: 16 residues. The junction had 8 bases not matched to a gene; V was cut back by 5 bases and J by 3 bases.

This rearrangement joins TRBV6-5 to TRBJ1-5; D is possibly TRBD1 (5 bases). The CDR3 has 15 amino acids. V lost 5 bases and J lost 6, with 17 bases in between. Germline V CDR1 and CDR2: MNHEY, SVGAGI. The DNA for the CDR3 is TGTGCCAGCAGTCGGGACTCCGAGGGCGGTCAGCCCCAGCATTTT. This codes for CASSRDSEGGQPQHF.

V is TRBV3-1 (or the pseudogene TRBV3-2) and J is TRBJ1-4; perhaps TRBD1 as D (5 bases). The CDR3 length is 15 residues. Germline V gene data show CDR1 as LGHDT and CDR2 as YNNKEL (reference sequence). Trimming removed 1 base at V and 8 bases at J, with 14 bases between. CDR3 loop: CASSQVGGRVEKLFF. CDR3 sequence (DNA): TGTGCCAGCAGCCAAGTCGGGGGGAGGGTCGAAAAACTGTTTTTT.

The chain joins TRBV10-2 to TRBJ2-7; D may be TRBD1 (5 bases). Germline V gives CDR1 WSHSY, CDR2 SAAADI. The CDR3 extends over 13 amino acids. V was cut by 7 bases and J by 5 bases, with 15 bases left in between. The chain's CDR3 is CASTGRRGDEQYF. The DNA of the CDR3 is TGCGCCAGCACAGGAAGAAGGGGCGACGAGCAGTACTTC.

The chain carries TRBV28 and TRBJ1-1; 8 nucleotides line up with TRBD1. This CDR3 spans 15 amino acids. The V and J ends lost 5 bases and 3 bases, in that order; junction bases with no gene match: 8. The germline V gene encodes CDR1 MDHEN and CDR2 SYDVKM. The CDR3 loop is CASSPPGQVHTEAFF. DNA for the CDR3: TGTGCCAGCAGTCCCCCGGGACAGGTCCACACTGAAGCTTTCTTT.

J is TRBJ1-1 and V is TRBV19, with D unresolved. Trimming left V 0 bases short and J 4 bases short, with 0 bases between. The CDR3 is 11 amino acids. The germline gives CDR1 LNHDA, CDR2 SQIVND (reference sequence). CDR3 amino acids: CASSIDTEAFF. The CDR3 DNA follows: TGTGCCAGTAGTATAGACACTGAAGCTTTCTTT. The whole variable domain, remainder taken from reference TRBV19 and TRBJ1-1, is DGGITQSPKYLFRKEGQNVTLSCEQNLNHDAMYWYRQDPGQGLRLIYYSQIVNDFQKGDIAEGYSVSREKKESFPLTVTSAQKNPTAFYLCASSIDTEAFFGQGTRLTVV.

The chain has TRBV18 and TRBJ2-3; 9 nucleotides match TRBD2. CDR1 is KGHSH, CDR2 LQKENI, per germline. The length of the CDR3 is 15 residues. Losses at the gene ends were 2 bases for V and 1 base for J; bases not matched to a gene: 1. The CDR3 sequence: CASSPRTSGTDTQYF. Here the CDR3 DNA reads TGTGCCAGCTCACCAAGGACTAGCGGCACAGATACGCAGTATTTT.

The chain links TRBV20-1 to TRBJ1-1, with D unresolved. This CDR3 has 11 amino acids. Between the trimmed V and J ends, which lost 6 bases and 3 bases, there was a span of 8 bases. Germline V gene sequence: CDR1 DFQATT, CDR2 SNEGSKA (reference sequence). The CDR3 is CSAYRDTEAFF. In nucleotides, the CDR3 is TGCAGTGCCTACCGGGACACTGAAGCTTTCTTT.

V gene TRBV12-3 or TRBV12-4 combines with J gene TRBJ1-4, with D unclear. V lost 10 bases, J lost 4 bases, and 13 bases lay in between. The CDR3 contains 13 residues. In DNA form, the CDR3 reads TGTGCCACCAAAAAGAGGGATAATGAAAAACTGTTTTTT. Protein product: CATKKRDNEKLFF.

The V gene is TRBV4-2, the J gene TRBJ2-1, with 12 bases aligning to TRBD2. This CDR3 contains 18 residues. CDR1 LGHNA and CDR2 YNFKEQ come from the germline V gene. Unmatched junction bases numbered 12, after V lost 1 base and J lost 8 bases. The CDR3 nucleotides read TGTGCCAGCAGCCAAGGGGCTAGCGGGGGGGCTGAGAGAGATGAGCAGTTCTTC. Protein product: CASSQGASGGAERDEQFF.

This clone was counted a few times. This rearrangement joins TRBV6-6 to TRBJ2-5; tentative D call: TRBD2 (6 bases). The CDR3 covers 14 residues. Germline loops: CDR1 MNHNY, CDR2 SVGAGI (reference sequence). Trimming stripped 9 bases from V and 7 bases from J, with 21 bases between. This CDR3 is CASPPGEIRGTQYF. The DNA for the CDR3 is TGTGCCAGTCCTCCGGGAGAGATACGGGGGACCCAGTACTTC.

The CDR3 loop is CASSARILSYGYTF. Here the CDR3 DNA reads TGTGCCAGCAGCGCGAGGATACTATCGTATGGCTACACCTTC. J is TRBJ1-2 and V is TRBV9; D unresolved. V lost 3 bases to trimming and J lost 5 bases, with 14 bases between them. The CDR3 has 14 residues. Per germline, CDR1 SGDLS and CDR2 YYNGEE.

The chain links TRBV4-1 to TRBJ2-7; 7 bases map to TRBD1. V was pared by 2 bases and J by 0 bases, with 10 bases of the junction left unmatched. The CDR3 is 17 residues long. Germline loops: CDR1 MGHRA, CDR2 YSYEKL. CDR3 nucleotide sequence: TGCGCCAGCAGCCAACGGCAGGGGGACCTTTTCTCCTACGAGCAGTACTTC. It specifies CASSQRQGDLFSYEQYF.